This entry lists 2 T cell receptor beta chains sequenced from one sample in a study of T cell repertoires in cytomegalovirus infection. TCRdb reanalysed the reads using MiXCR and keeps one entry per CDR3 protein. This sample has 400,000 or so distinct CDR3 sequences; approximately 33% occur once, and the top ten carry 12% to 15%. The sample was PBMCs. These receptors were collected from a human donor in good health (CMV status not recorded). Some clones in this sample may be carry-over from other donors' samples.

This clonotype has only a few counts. The CDR3 bases are TGTGCCAGCAGTGAATTCAGGGGGGATTTGGAGACCCAGTACTTC. As protein: CASSEFRGDLETQYF. The rearrangement links TRBV6-1 to TRBJ2-5; possible D gene TRBD1, 7 bases. V dropped 2 bases and J dropped 5 bases, with 15 bases sitting between them. The V gene's germline CDR1 is MNHNS and CDR2 SASEGT. This CDR3 has 15 amino acids.

CDR3 residues: CASSESGRGYEQYF. CDR3 sequence (DNA): TGCGCCAGCAGTGAGTCGGGTAGGGGTTACGAGCAGTACTTC. The gene calls are TRBV10-1 and TRBJ2-7; a possible D gene is TRBD1 (5 bases). This CDR3 comprises 14 residues. Trimming left V 0 bases short and J 4 bases short, with 10 bases between. CDR1 and CDR2 (germline): WNHNN, SYGVQD (reference sequence).